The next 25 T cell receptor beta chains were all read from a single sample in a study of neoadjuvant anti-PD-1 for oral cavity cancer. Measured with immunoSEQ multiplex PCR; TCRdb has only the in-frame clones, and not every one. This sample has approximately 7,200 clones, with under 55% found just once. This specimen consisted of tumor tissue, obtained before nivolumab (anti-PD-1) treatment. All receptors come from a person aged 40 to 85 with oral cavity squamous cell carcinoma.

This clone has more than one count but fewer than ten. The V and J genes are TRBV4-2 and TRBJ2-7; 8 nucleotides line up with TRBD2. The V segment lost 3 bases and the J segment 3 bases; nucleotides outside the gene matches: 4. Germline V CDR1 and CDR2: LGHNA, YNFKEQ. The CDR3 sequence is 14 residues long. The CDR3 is CASSHQSGSYEQYF. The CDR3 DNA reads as TGTGCCAGCAGCCATCAGAGCGGGAGCTACGAGCAGTACTTC.

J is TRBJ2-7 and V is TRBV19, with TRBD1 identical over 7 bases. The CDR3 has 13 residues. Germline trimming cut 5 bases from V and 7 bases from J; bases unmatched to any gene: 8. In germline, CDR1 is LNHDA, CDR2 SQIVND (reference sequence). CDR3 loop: CASSSKGAWEQYF. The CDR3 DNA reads TGTGCCAGTAGTTCGAAGGGGGCTTGGGAGCAGTACTTC.

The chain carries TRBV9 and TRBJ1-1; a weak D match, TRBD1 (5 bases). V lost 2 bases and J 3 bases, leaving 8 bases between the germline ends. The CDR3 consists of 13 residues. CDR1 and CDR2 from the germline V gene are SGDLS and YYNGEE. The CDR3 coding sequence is TGTGCCAGCAGCGTCGAGGGGCACACTGAAGCTTTCTTT. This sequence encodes CASSVEGHTEAFF.

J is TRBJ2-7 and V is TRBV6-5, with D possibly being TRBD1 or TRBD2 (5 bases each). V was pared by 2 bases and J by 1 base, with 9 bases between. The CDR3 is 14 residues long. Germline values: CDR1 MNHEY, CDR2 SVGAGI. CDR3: CASSYGTESYEQYF. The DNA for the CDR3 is TGTGCCAGCAGTTACGGGACGGAATCCTACGAGCAGTACTTC.

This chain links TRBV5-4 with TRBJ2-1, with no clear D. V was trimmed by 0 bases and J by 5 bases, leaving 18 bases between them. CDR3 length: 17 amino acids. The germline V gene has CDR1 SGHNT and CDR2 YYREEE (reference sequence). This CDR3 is CASSLGHRNPGNNEQFF. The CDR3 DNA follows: TGTGCCAGCAGCTTGGGACACCGCAACCCTGGCAACAATGAGCAGTTCTTC.

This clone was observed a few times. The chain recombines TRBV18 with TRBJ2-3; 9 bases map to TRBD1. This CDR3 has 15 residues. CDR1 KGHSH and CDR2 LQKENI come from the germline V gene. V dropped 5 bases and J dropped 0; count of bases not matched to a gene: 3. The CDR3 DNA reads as TGTGCCAGCTCATCCGGGACAGGGAGCACAGATACGCAGTATTTT. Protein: CASSSGTGSTDTQYF.

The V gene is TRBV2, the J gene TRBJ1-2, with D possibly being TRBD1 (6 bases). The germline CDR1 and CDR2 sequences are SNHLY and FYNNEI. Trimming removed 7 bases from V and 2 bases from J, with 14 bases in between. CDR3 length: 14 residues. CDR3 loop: CASTNRVGNYGYTF. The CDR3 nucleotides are TGTGCCAGCACTAACAGGGTGGGAAACTATGGCTACACCTTC.

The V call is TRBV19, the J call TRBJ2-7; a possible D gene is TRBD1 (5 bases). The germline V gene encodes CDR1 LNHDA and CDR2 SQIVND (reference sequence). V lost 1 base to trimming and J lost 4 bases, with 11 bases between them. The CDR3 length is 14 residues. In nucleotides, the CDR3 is TGTGCCAGTAGTATAGGGGGCAGAGAATACGAGCAGTACTTC. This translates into CASSIGGREYEQYF.

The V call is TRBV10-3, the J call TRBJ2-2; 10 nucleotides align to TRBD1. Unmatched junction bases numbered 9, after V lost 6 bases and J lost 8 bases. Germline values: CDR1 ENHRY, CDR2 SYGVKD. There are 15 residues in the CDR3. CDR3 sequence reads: CAIRTGGEDAGELFF. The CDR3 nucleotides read TGTGCCATCAGGACAGGGGGCGAGGACGCTGGGGAGCTGTTTTTT.

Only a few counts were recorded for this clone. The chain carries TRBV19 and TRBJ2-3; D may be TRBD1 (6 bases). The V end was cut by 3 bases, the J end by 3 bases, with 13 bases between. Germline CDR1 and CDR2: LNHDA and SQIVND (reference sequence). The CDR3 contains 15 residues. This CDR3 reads CASSIQGIWTDTQYF. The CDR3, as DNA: TGTGCCAGTAGTATTCAGGGGATTTGGACAGATACGCAGTATTTT. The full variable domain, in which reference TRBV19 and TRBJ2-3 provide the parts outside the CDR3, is DGGITQSPKYLFRKEGQNVTLSCEQNLNHDAMYWYRQDPGQGLRLIYYSQIVNDFQKGDIAEGYSVSREKKESFPLTVTSAQKNPTAFYLCASSIQGIWTDTQYFGPGTRLTVL.

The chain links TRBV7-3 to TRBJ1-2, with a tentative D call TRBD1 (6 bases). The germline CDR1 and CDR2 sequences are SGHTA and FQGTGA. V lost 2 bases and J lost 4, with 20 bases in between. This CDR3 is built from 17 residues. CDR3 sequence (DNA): TGTGCCAGCAGCTTATTTTCGAGGGACAAGAATTTCTATGGCTACACCTTC. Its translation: CASSLFSRDKNFYGYTF.

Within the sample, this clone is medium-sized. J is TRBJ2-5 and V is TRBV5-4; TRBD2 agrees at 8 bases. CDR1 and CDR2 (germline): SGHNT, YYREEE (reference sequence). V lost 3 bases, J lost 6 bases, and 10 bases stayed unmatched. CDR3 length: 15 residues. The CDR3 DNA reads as TGTGCCAGCAGCTCGGGACTAGTAGGGAGACAGACCCAGTACTTC. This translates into CASSSGLVGRQTQYF.

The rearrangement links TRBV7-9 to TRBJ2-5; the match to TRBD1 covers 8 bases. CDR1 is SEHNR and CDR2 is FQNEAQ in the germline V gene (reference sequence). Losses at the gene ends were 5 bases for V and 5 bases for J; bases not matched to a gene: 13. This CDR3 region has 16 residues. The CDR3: CASSLSGQGAKETQYF. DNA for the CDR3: TGTGCCAGCAGCCTATCTGGGCAGGGGGCGAAGGAGACCCAGTACTTC.

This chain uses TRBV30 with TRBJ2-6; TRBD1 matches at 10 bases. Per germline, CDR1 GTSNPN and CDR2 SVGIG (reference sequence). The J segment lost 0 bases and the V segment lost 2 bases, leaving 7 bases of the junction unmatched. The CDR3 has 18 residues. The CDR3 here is CAWSLGGQGSSGANVLTF. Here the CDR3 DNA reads TGTGCCTGGAGTCTTGGGGGACAGGGGAGCTCTGGGGCCAACGTCCTGACTTTC.

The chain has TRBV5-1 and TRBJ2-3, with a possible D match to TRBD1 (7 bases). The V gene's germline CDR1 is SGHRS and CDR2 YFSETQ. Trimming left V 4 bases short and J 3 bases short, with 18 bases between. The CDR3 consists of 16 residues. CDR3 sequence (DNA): TGCGCCAGCAGCCTGGCCCCGCAGGGGGGTACAGATACGCAGTATTTT. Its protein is CASSLAPQGGTDTQYF. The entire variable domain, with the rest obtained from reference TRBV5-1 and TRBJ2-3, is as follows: KAGVTQTPRYLIKTRGQQVTLSCSPISGHRSVSWYQQTPGQGLQFLFEYFSETQRNKGNFPGRFSGRQFSNSRSEMNVSTLELGDSALYLCASSLAPQGGTDTQYFGPGTRLTVL.

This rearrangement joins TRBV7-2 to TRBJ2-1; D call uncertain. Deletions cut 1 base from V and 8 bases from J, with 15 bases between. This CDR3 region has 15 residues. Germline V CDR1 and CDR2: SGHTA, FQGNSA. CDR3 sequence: CASSLVGFDIDEQFF. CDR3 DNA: TGTGCCAGCAGCTTAGTGGGATTTGACATCGATGAGCAGTTCTTC.

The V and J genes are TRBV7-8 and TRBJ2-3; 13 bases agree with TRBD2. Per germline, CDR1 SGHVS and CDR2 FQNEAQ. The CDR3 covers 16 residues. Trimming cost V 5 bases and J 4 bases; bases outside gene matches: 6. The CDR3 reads CASSRALAGGSDTQYF. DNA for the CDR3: TGTGCCAGCAGCCGCGCACTAGCGGGGGGGTCAGATACGCAGTATTTT.

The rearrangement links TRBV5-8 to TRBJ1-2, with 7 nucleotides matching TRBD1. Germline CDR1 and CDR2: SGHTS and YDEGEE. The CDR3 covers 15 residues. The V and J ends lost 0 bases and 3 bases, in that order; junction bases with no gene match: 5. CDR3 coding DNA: TGTGCCAGCAGCTTGGACCTTGGGACAGACTATGGCTACACCTTC. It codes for CASSLDLGTDYGYTF.

Written as DNA, the CDR3 is TGTGCCAGCAGTTTTCCCGACATGGGGGGCACCTACGAGCAGTACTTC. This encodes CASSFPDMGGTYEQYF. The chain links TRBV28 to TRBJ2-7; possibly TRBD1 or TRBD2 for D (6 bases each). Germline V gene lookup returns CDR1 MDHEN and CDR2 SYDVKM. The V gene lost 3 bases and the J gene lost 2 bases, with 17 bases spanning the gap. This CDR3 region has 16 residues.

The chain's CDR3 is CASSEGAGENTGELFF. In DNA form, the CDR3 reads TGTGCCAGCAGTGAGGGAGCGGGGGAGAACACCGGGGAGCTGTTTTTT. The V gene is TRBV6-4, the J gene TRBJ2-2; 8 bases are a match to TRBD2. V dropped 3 bases and J dropped 1; count of bases not matched to a gene: 4. This CDR3 comprises 16 residues. Germline values: CDR1 MRHNA, CDR2 SNTAGT.

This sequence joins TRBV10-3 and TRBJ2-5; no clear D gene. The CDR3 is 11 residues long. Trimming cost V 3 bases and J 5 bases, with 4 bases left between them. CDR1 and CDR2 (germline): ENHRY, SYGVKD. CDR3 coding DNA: TGTGCCATCAGTGAAACGGAGACCCAGTACTTC. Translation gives CAISETETQYF.

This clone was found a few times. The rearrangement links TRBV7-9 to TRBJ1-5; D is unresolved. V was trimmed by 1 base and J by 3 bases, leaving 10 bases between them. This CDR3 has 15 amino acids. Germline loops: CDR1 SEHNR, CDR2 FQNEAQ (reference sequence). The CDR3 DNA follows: TGTGCCAGCAGCTTAGGAAACGGGGACAATCAGCCCCAGCATTTT. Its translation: CASSLGNGDNQPQHF.

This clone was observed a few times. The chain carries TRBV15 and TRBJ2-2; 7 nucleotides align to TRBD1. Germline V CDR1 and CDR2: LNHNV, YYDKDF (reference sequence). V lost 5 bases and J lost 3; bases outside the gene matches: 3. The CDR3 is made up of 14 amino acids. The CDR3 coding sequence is TGTGCCACCAGCGGGACAGATCACACCGGGGAGCTGTTTTTT. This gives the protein CATSGTDHTGELFF.

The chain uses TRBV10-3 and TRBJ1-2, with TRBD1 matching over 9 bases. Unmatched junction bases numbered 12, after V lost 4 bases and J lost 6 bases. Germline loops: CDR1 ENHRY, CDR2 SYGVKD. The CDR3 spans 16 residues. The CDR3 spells CAISVSSGTGMDGYTF. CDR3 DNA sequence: TGTGCCATCAGTGTTTCATCCGGGACAGGGATGGATGGCTACACCTTC.

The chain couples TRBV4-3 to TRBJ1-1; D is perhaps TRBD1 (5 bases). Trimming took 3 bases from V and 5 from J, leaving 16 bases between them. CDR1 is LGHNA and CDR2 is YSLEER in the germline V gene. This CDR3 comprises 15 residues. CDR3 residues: CASSHAGRGRTEAFF. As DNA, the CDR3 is TGCGCCAGCAGCCACGCGGGAAGGGGAAGGACTGAAGCTTTCTTT.